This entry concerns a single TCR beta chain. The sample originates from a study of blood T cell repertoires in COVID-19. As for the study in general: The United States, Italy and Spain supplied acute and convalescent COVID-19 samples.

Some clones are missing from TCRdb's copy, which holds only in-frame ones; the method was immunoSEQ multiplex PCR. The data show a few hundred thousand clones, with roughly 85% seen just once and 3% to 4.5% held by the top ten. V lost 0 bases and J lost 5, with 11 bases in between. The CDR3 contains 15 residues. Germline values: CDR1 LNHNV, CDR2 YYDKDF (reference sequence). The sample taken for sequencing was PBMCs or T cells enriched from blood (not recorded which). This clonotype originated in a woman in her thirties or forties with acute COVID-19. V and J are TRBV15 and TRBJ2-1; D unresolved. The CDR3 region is CATSRDFGRDNEQFF. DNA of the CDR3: TGTGCCACCAGCAGAGATTTCGGTCGAGACAATGAGCAGTTCTTC.